This T cell receptor (beta chain) was documented in a study of cytomegalovirus exposure and HLA in healthy donors. General study points: In a later analysis, first-cohort TCR clusters were found to tend to co-occur in the approximately 110 validation repertoires.

The V gene lost 6 bases and the J gene lost 1 base, with 12 bases spanning the gap. The CDR3 contains 14 residues. CDR1 and CDR2 from the germline V gene are SNHLY and FYNNEI. Of note for this clone: No antigen is known for it.

The repertoire was sequenced with immunoSEQ multiplex PCR; TCRdb's copy has only in-frame clones and lacks some. The table includes nearly 110,000 clones, 88% detected once. The sequencing sample was made of PBMCs. The receptor's source is a woman aged 18 to 35 in good health and CMV-seropositive. V gene TRBV2 combines with J gene TRBJ1-1, with TRBD1 as a possible D gene (5 bases). In nucleotides, the CDR3 is TGTGCCAGCAGGCCGGGACTTGGGAACACTGAAGCTTTCTTT. Translating it yields CASRPGLGNTEAFF. Filled out from reference TRBV2 and TRBJ1-1, the complete variable domain reads EPEVTQTPSHQVTQMGQEVILRCVPISNHLYFYWYRQILGQKVEFLVSFYNNEISEKSEIFDDQFSVERPDGSNFTLKIRSTKLEDSAMYFCASRPGLGNTEAFFGQGTRLTVV.